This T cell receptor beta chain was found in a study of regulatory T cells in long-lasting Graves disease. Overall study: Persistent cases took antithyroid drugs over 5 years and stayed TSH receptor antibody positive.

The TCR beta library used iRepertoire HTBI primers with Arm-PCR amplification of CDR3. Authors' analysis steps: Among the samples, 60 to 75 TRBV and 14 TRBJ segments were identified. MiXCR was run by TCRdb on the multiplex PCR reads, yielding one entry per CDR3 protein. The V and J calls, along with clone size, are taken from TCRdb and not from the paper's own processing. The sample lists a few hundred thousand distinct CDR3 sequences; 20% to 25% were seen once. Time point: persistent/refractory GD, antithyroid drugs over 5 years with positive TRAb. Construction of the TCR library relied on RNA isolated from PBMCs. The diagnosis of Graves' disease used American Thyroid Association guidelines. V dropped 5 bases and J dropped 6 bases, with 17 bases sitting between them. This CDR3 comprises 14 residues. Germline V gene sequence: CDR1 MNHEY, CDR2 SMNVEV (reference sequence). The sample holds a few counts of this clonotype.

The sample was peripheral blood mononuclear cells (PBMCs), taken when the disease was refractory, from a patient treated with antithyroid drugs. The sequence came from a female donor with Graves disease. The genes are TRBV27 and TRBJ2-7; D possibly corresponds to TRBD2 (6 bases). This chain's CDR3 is CASSLRRASGEQYF. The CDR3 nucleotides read TGTGCCAGCAGTCTGAGGAGGGCCAGCGGCGAGCAGTACTTC.